This entry is about one T cell receptor (beta chain). Its recognized antigen is unknown. No much larger clone exists at a distance of one base, and base qualities are not known. The cohort was made up of around 720 healthy bone marrow donors. Cohort members were all nominally healthy when sampled, although unrecorded immune exposures were likely present. The donor tested CMV seropositive, placing the donor among the 250 to 350 seropositive members of the cohort. Every donor gave a peripheral blood sample, and the peripheral blood mononuclear cells from that sample were used for TCR beta sequencing. The Qiagen DNeasy Blood Extraction Kit was used to extract genomic DNA from the blood cell samples. The library came from the immunoSEQ multiplex PCR assay. A mixture of 60 forward primers for TCR Vbeta segments and 13 reverse primers for TCR Jbeta segments was used in the multiplex PCR. A multiplex PCR assay on genomic DNA amplified the CDR3 region of rearranged TCR beta genes. Amplified TCR beta libraries were sequenced as 87-base-pair reads on the Illumina HiSeq System. As for the authors' bioinformatics: Across the roughly 640 repertoires, a later analysis counted roughly 84 million unique TCR beta chains, around 11 million of which were shared by at least two donors. Raw reads were error-corrected and collapsed into unique sequences by a nearest-neighbor algorithm in which closely related sequences were merged to remove PCR and sequencing errors. CDR3 sequences were aligned to IMGT reference sequences to assign V, D and J gene segments. Each retained sequence needed at least a six-nucleotide match to both a V gene segment and a J gene segment. Rearrangements were classified as productive when the CDR3 lacked stop codons and remained in frame with V and J, and all other rearrangements were classified as non-productive. Following IMGT convention, CDR3 was defined as the stretch from the second conserved V-encoded cysteine up to the conserved J-encoded phenylalanine. In an earlier analysis of approximately 590 of the donors, sequences lacking an unambiguous match to a single V gene segment were excluded. An earlier analysis of 450 to 650 of the donors called V segments functional above 56.7% productive rearrangements and segregating when the between-donor standard deviation exceeded 5%. A statistical classification framework was built to diagnose cytomegalovirus status from the catalog of TCR beta chain sequences. A later analysis assigned V and J genes by comparing TCR nucleotide sequences with IMGT/GENE-DB human TR gene sequences. The TCRdist pipeline was used in a later analysis to assign CDR3 sequences and most-parsimonious VDJ recombination scenarios. In a later analysis, every TCR beta chain was defined by the combination of its CDR3 amino acid sequence and its V-gene family, and reads without a unique V-gene family were dropped. To address suspected cross-contamination and a sequencing artifact, a later analysis removed approximately 590 highly shared, low-generation-probability nucleotide sequences. In a later analysis, a clonal expansion index was calculated for each public chain from normalized within-repertoire ranks of inferred template counts. In a later analysis, generation probabilities were computed using a VDJ recombination model fitted to out-of-frame rearrangements, and the results were checked against IGoR. In a later analysis, TCR-TCR, TCR-HLA and TCR-CMV co-occurrence was scored with hypergeometric tests, and a repertoire-size bias correction was applied to TCR pairs. In a later analysis, false discovery rates were estimated by permuting HLA or CMV assignments 20 times. A later analysis grouped co-occurring TCRs with DBSCAN, adding TCRdist sequence similarity when clustering within HLA-allele-positive subsets. Co-occurrence clustering excluded repertoires with fewer than 30,000 or more than 120,000 public chains, plus five with anomalous nucleotide sharing. This immuneACCESS table, as held by TCRdb, lists in-frame sequences with V and J called but not all clones. Of the missing ones, under half trace to an unresolved V gene in checked studies; the others have no known cause. The V and J calls and clone size were taken over from that table, and D and trimming were inferred from the DNA. The sample table holds approximately 97,000 clones, of which around 86% were seen once. The top ten constitute approximately 3.9% of the sample.

The data derive from a study of cytomegalovirus exposure and HLA in healthy donors (dated by TCRdb to 2017 to 2019). Looking at the study overall: An earlier analysis of 587 of the donors reported 276 Gb of sequence data and 95 million to 140 million unique TCR beta sequences obtained from around 180 million T cells. Alongside the repertoire data, information on donor age, sex, ethnicity and CMV serostatus was compiled. Every discovery cohort repertoire had been produced on one sequencing platform. Because of strong linkage in the cohort, 5 or 6 DR-DQ haplotypes were treated as single units for association and clustering. A separate validation cohort of over a hundred different subjects was used in addition to the approximately 700-subject first cohort. Among 398 genotyped donors of the cohort, an average of around 240,000 unique TCR beta nucleotide sequences were sequenced per donor, around 20% of them non-productive. Of the 300 to 500 genotyped donors, approximately 81% were placed in the genetic ancestry cluster associated with self-reported Caucasian donors. The later analysis used no new phenotypic data to find candidate immune exposures, relying instead on TCR beta sequences and their occurrence across donors. The study combined high-throughput TCR immunosequencing, statistical association of individual TCRs with disease status, and machine learning to predict cytomegalovirus infection status. The study used immunosequencing to profile the T cell repertoires of more than 650 subjects and linked those repertoires to cytomegalovirus serostatus. The aim of the study was to test whether cataloging public T cell receptors could identify signatures of past pathogen exposure. The number of typed donors differed by locus: roughly 629-630 for A, B, C, DRB1 and DQB1; roughly 510 for DQA1; roughly 600 for DPA1; and some 430 for DPB1. In a later analysis, previously published TCR beta repertoires from several hundred donors were re-analyzed and high-resolution HLA genotyping was added so that TCR occurrence patterns could be studied. An earlier analysis of about 620 of the donors applied high-throughput TCR beta sequencing to assess whether each TCR beta V gene segment acted as functional or pseudogenic. HLA typing included class I and class II loci at four-digit resolution. An early release that covered roughly 600 HLA-typed donors contained 300 to 350 gigabases of sequencing data and tens of millions of unique TCR sequences. Genome-wide SNP genotypes for about 65% of the 666 donors were used in a later genetic analysis, which treated that subset as a discovery cohort.

Summary of the overall study and its limitations: A further reported finding was that TCR beta sequences accurately predicted the HLA-A and HLA-B alleles for most subjects in the first cohort. Sequencing depth was assumed to be roughly uniform across donors in the presence/absence analyses, though that assumption may not hold. When HLA alleles, especially DR and DQ, strongly co-occurred, TCR associations were difficult to assign to individual alleles. The authors suggested that the approach could potentially be generalized to other disease states and immunological phenotypes. A few of the identified cytomegalovirus-associated TCR beta chains were confirmed in vitro to be specific for cytomegalovirus antigens. The study gave a list of some 150 TCR beta chains associated with cytomegalovirus. In a later analysis, HLA-associated TCR beta chains showed more clonal expansion and lower generation probabilities than non-associated chains that were equally common. Some IMGT-functional V segments, including TRBV6-2 and TRBV6-3, could not be distinguished by the 87-base-pair reads and were therefore excluded. This cohort had only TCR beta chains sequenced, and the lack of alpha or paired-chain data limited which features could be detected. Linkage disequilibrium might explain the correlated functional status among segregating V segments, but an unknown experimental factor could not be ruled out. In a later analysis, about 16,000 TCR beta sequences were associated with specific HLA alleles at a false discovery rate of 0.05. For the cohort, immune exposure information was limited to CMV serostatus. A cluster of highly shared sequence variants was judged likely to represent a technical artifact of the sequencing pipeline. Several of the top co-occurrence clusters appeared to be linked to parvovirus B19, influenza, CMV and Epstein-Barr virus, according to a later analysis. A later analysis found that TCR association rates varied across HLA loci, with DRB1 alleles showing the most associated TCRs and HLA-C alleles the fewest. Because HLA typing was unavailable for some donors at each locus, only the typed subset was used in association tests. An association between a missense DCLRE1C variant and V-gene and J-gene trimming of TCR beta chains was found in a later genetic analysis and replicated in an independent cohort. Most TCR sequences were observed very rarely across donors, whereas some public TCRs were present in many individuals. A later analysis found that most CMV-associated TCR beta chains appeared HLA-restricted, with HLA associations seemingly driven largely by CMV exposure. Compared with the approximately 600-donor mean, donors in an Asian-associated ancestry cluster had fewer N-insertions in productive TCRs, according to a later genetic analysis. The classifier was reported to diagnose cytomegalovirus status with high specificity and sensitivity in both the original and validation cohorts. Roughly 17 rarely observed V segments, including chromosome 9 orphons, were excluded from the earlier analysis of several hundred of the donors because counts were too low. In an earlier analysis of a few hundred of the donors, most TCR beta V segments were observed in productive rearrangements about 90% or about 30% of the time, broadly matching IMGT annotations.

Unmatched junction bases come to 9, with V trimmed by 4 bases and J by 4 bases. Sequences LNHNV (CDR1) and YYDKDF (CDR2) are obtained from the germline V gene (reference sequence). Spanning cysteine to phenylalanine, the CDR3 consists of 17 amino acids. Left in the record is the CDR3 DNA by itself, 51 bases read in frame from the first base. The material sequenced was PBMCs. The rearranged chain carries TRBV15 and TRBJ2-7; TRBD2 fits 14 bases in the junction. The TCR comes from a woman in her seventies in good health and CMV-seropositive. This receptor carries the CDR3 CATSIPPGLAGEYEQYF. Here is the DNA: TGTGCCACCAGCATCCCTCCGGGACTAGCGGGAGAATACGAGCAGTACTTC.